A selection of T cell receptor beta chains follows, all from one sample in a study of CD8 T cells in ankylosing spondylitis. From the 5' RACE reads, TCRdb called clonotypes with MiXCR, one entry per CDR3 protein. The sample comprises 250,000 to 350,000 distinct CDR3 sequences, about a fifth of which are singletons, and 3% to 4% rests with the top ten. The specimen sequenced was blood, either unsorted or a sorted T cell fraction (not recorded which). The receptor set was obtained from a female donor with ankylosing spondylitis or in good health (not recorded which). CDR3s include the opening cysteine and the closing phenylalanine or tryptophan. A D gene is named only where the DNA matches it firmly. Some rows mark clone size as missing; the rest say once, few, many or name a class of expanded clone.

size	J	D	V	DNA	CDR3
.	TRBJ2-1	TRBD2	TRBV5-5	TGTGCCAGCAGCTCTTCCCTAGCGGGAGCCAGTTACAATGAGCAGTTCTTC	CASSSSLAGASYNEQFF
.	TRBJ2-7	.	TRBV6-5	TGTGCCAGCAGTTACTCGAGGAGCTCCTACGAGCAGTACTTC	CASSYSRSSYEQYF
few	TRBJ2-7	.	TRBV28	TGTGCCACCCTAAGATCCCTCCTAACCTACGAGCAGTACTTC	CATLRSLLTYEQYF
.	TRBJ2-1	.	TRBV6-2/TRBV6-3	TGTGCCACTCGACACGGTGCCTACAATGAGCAGTTCTTC	CATRHGAYNEQFF
few	TRBJ1-5	TRBD1	TRBV20-1	TGCAGTGCACCGACAGGGGGCAATGATCAGCCCCAGCATTTT	CSAPTGGNDQPQHF
.	TRBJ2-1	TRBD1	TRBV27	TGTGCCAGCAGTTTAAGTCAGGGACAGGGTACCTACAATGAGCAGTTCTTC	CASSLSQGQGTYNEQFF
few	TRBJ2-5	TRBD1	TRBV20-1	TGCAGTGCTAGAGTTGGGACAGGGACCCAAGAGACCCAGTACTTC	CSARVGTGTQETQYF
.	TRBJ2-7	TRBD2	TRBV7-9	TGTGCCAGCAGCCTTGGGACTAGCGGGACGCTACGATACTTC	CASSLGTSGTLRYF
once	TRBJ1-2	TRBD1	TRBV7-3	TGTGCCAGCAGCTTAAACAGGGGGGGGGGCTACACCTTC	CASSLNRGGGYTF
.	TRBJ2-7	TRBD2	TRBV10-3	TGTGCCTTCAGCGGCAGCGGGAGGGACTACGAGCAGTACTTC	CAFSGSGRDYEQYF
few	TRBJ2-1	TRBD2	TRBV5-6	TGTGCCAGCAGCCTACGGCGGGCCGGCGGGAGAAGGTTCAATGAGCAGTTCTTC	CASSLRRAGGRRFNEQFF
many	TRBJ2-3	TRBD1	TRBV12-3/TRBV12-4	TGTGCCAGCAGTCCGAGGACAGGATCCACAGATACGCAGTATTTT	CASSPRTGSTDTQYF
few	TRBJ2-3	.	TRBV12-3/TRBV12-4	TGTGCCAGCTCAGAACCCGGGACGCCAACAGATACGCAGTATTTT	CASSEPGTPTDTQYF
.	TRBJ1-5	.	TRBV5-5	TGTGCCAGCAGCTTGGAAGGGCCACGCTTGGTCAATCAGCCCCAGCATTTT	CASSLEGPRLVNQPQHF
.	TRBJ2-5	TRBD2	TRBV6-2/TRBV6-3	TGTGCCAGCAGTTACTCGAAGTTAAGCGGGAGACGGGCTGGCCAAGAGACCCAGTACTTC	CASSYSKLSGRRAGQETQYF
.	TRBJ2-7	.	TRBV15	TGTGCCACCAGAGCCCGAGGAGGCGTAAGCTCCTACGAGCAGTACTTC	CATRARGGVSSYEQYF
.	TRBJ2-3	.	TRBV7-8	TGTGCCAGCAGCTTAGCAACTCAAGGGCACACGCAGTATTTT	CASSLATQGHTQYF